These T cell receptor beta chains were read from a single sample in a study of radiation and T cells in renal cell carcinoma. Sequenced by immunoSEQ multiplex PCR; TCRdb stores in-frame clones only, minus some. The sample yields around 74,000 clones, over 80% seen once. The sample consisted of blood, taken from a patient whose treatment included radiotherapy and nephrectomy. The receptor source for this set is a woman between 55 and 75 years old with renal cell carcinoma. Each CDR3 is given with its conserved first and last residue. The order of the fields is J gene, V gene, clone size, D gene, CDR3 protein, CDR3 DNA. D genes are given only for firm matches. Clone size is given for some rows only: seen once, a few or many times, or a class if the clone is expanded.

TRBJ2-7	TRBV7-9	few	-	CASSLFIGQSSYEQYF	TGTGCCAGCAGCTTATTTATTGGACAGAGCTCCTACGAGCAGTACTTC
TRBJ2-7	TRBV6-1	-	-	CASNIWRDYEQYF	TGTGCCAGCAACATATGGCGAGACTACGAGCAGTACTTC
TRBJ2-7	TRBV10-3	-	-	CAISESEATYEQYF	TGTGCCATCAGTGAGTCTGAAGCGACATACGAGCAGTACTTC
TRBJ2-1	TRBV19	-	TRBD1	CASSTGQGLGNEQFF	TGTGCCAGTAGTACGGGACAGGGTTTGGGGAATGAGCAGTTCTTC
TRBJ1-3	TRBV28	-	TRBD1	CASTPRDRAGNTIYF	TGTGCCAGCACCCCTCGGGACAGGGCCGGAAACACCATATATTTT
TRBJ1-5	TRBV4-1	-	-	CASSQGPHGNQPQHF	TGCGCCAGCAGCCAAGGCCCGCATGGCAATCAGCCCCAGCATTTT
TRBJ2-3	TRBV27	-	TRBD2	CASSLGLAGVADTQYF	TGTGCCAGCAGTTTAGGACTAGCGGGGGTGGCAGATACGCAGTATTTT
TRBJ2-5	TRBV5-5	-	-	CASSLATGRGETQYF	TGTGCCAGCAGCTTGGCTACGGGGCGCGGGGAGACCCAGTACTTC
TRBJ2-5	TRBV7-2	-	-	CASSFRPQGQETQYF	TGTGCCAGCAGCTTCCGACCCCAGGGACAAGAGACCCAGTACTTC
TRBJ2-7	TRBV15	few	-	CATSRDPIGGYEQYF	TGTGCCACCAGCAGAGACCCTATCGGGGGCTACGAGCAGTACTTC
TRBJ2-1	TRBV5-1	-	TRBD2	CASSLTSGSGYNEQFF	TGCGCCAGCAGCTTGACTAGCGGGAGCGGCTACAATGAGCAGTTCTTC
TRBJ1-2	TRBV10-3	once	-	CAIGEGRNPYGYTF	TGTGCCATCGGGGAGGGGCGGAACCCCTATGGCTACACCTTC
TRBJ1-5	TRBV23-1	-	-	CASSPETGNLGCQPQHF	TGCGCCAGCAGTCCAGAAACAGGGAATCTAGGATGTCAGCCCCAGCATTTT
TRBJ1-4	TRBV4-1	-	TRBD1	CASSQGAGQGREKLFF	TGCGCCAGCAGCCAAGGAGCGGGACAGGGGCGTGAAAAACTGTTTTTT
TRBJ1-2	TRBV9	-	-	CASSVGEGLLARDGYTF	TGTGCCAGCAGCGTAGGTGAAGGGCTCTTAGCAAGGGATGGCTACACCTTC
TRBJ2-7	TRBV30	-	-	CAWDRASAGEQYF	TGTGCCTGGGACCGGGCTAGCGCTGGTGAGCAGTACTTC
TRBJ2-3	TRBV5-4	-	TRBD1	CASSYRPTGENTQYF	TGTGCCAGCAGCTACAGGCCTACAGGGGAAAATACGCAGTATTTT
TRBJ1-3	TRBV6-5	-	-	CASTLEEGNTIYF	TGTGCCAGCACCCTGGAGGAGGGAAACACCATATATTTT
TRBJ2-7	TRBV28	-	TRBD1	CASSPVRTGALFEQYF	TGTGCCAGCAGTCCAGTTAGGACAGGGGCGCTTTTTGAGCAGTACTTC
TRBJ2-1	TRBV5-5	-	-	CASSLARYNEQFF	TGTGCCAGCAGCCTGGCTAGGTACAATGAGCAGTTCTTC
TRBJ2-5	TRBV30	-	-	CAWSVTKETQYF	TGTGCCTGGAGTGTGACGAAAGAGACCCAGTACTTC
TRBJ1-1	TRBV28	-	-	CASSSHTGNTEAFF	TGTGCCAGCAGTTCCCACACAGGGAACACTGAAGCTTTCTTT
TRBJ2-1	TRBV21-1	-	-	CASHSSGNEQFF	TGTGCCAGCCATAGCAGTGGCAATGAGCAGTTCTTC
TRBJ2-7	TRBV28	-	TRBD2	CASSGTSPYEQYF	TGTGCCAGCAGTGGGACTAGTCCCTACGAGCAGTACTTC
TRBJ2-3	TRBV11-3	-	-	CASSLTGYTDTQYF	TGTGCCAGCAGCTTAACAGGGTACACAGATACGCAGTATTTT
TRBJ2-3	TRBV6-5	-	TRBD1	CASSPDRGRTDTQYF	TGTGCCAGCAGCCCTGACAGGGGACGCACAGATACGCAGTATTTT
TRBJ1-2	TRBV7-6	-	TRBD1	CASSGTGNNYGYTF	TGTGCCAGCAGCGGGACAGGCAATAACTATGGCTACACCTTC
TRBJ1-1	TRBV6-1	-	TRBD1	CATSLTGTGGESAFF	TGTGCCACCTCCCTAACAGGGACAGGGGGCGAAAGTGCTTTCTTT
TRBJ1-1	TRBV4-1	-	-	CASSQEGPPQNTEAFF	TGCGCCAGCAGCCAAGAGGGTCCCCCTCAGAACACTGAAGCTTTCTTT
TRBJ1-4	TRBV15	-	-	CATSRDLGETNEKLFF	TGTGCCACCAGCAGAGATCTTGGGGAAACTAATGAAAAACTGTTTTTT
TRBJ2-7	TRBV29-1	-	-	CSVESPTREQYF	TGCAGCGTTGAATCCCCGACAAGGGAGCAGTACTTC
TRBJ1-2	TRBV6-5	-	-	CASSFGGPLYGYTF	TGTGCCAGCAGTTTTGGGGGGCCCCTCTATGGCTACACCTTC
TRBJ1-4	TRBV7-2	-	-	CASSLVGRSNEKLFF	TGTGCCAGCAGCTTAGTGGGCAGGAGTAATGAAAAACTGTTTTTT
TRBJ1-1	TRBV19	-	TRBD1	CASRTTGTNTEAFF	TGTGCCAGTAGAACGACAGGGACGAACACTGAAGCTTTCTTT
TRBJ2-3	TRBV30	-	-	CASPGPMGTDTQYF	TGTGCCTCCCCCGGGCCTATGGGCACAGATACGCAGTATTTT
TRBJ1-2	TRBV5-4	-	-	CASSPPPLGGYGYTF	TGTGCCAGCAGCCCTCCGCCACTGGGTGGCTATGGCTACACCTTC
TRBJ1-4	TRBV7-9	-	-	CASAAPRGNNEKLFF	TGTGCCAGCGCAGCCCCTAGGGGTAATAATGAAAAACTGTTTTTT
TRBJ2-7	TRBV29-1	-	TRBD1	CSALMGDRAAYEQYF	TGCAGCGCTCTTATGGGGGACAGGGCGGCCTACGAGCAGTACTTC
TRBJ2-2	TRBV18	-	-	CASSPLAQGTGELFF	TGTGCCAGCTCACCACTGGCGCAGGGGACCGGGGAGCTGTTTTTT
TRBJ2-3	TRBV11-2	-	-	CASRTVVAQYF	TGTGCCAGCCGAACAGTAGTTGCGCAGTATTTT
TRBJ2-4	TRBV6-5	once	-	CASRAEAKNIQYF	TGTGCCAGCAGGGCGGAGGCCAAAAACATTCAGTACTTC
TRBJ1-1	TRBV6-6	few	-	CASREGKEAFF	TGTGCCAGCAGGGAGGGGAAGGAAGCTTTCTTT
TRBJ2-7	TRBV11-2	-	TRBD2	CASSPGLGSVYEQYF	TGTGCCAGCAGCCCAGGACTAGGAAGCGTCTACGAGCAGTACTTC
TRBJ2-7	TRBV5-1	-	-	CASSSTAPYEQYF	TGCGCCAGCAGCTCTACGGCCCCCTACGAGCAGTACTTC
TRBJ2-5	TRBV25-1	-	TRBD1	CASRGSTGEGETQYF	TGTGCCAGCAGGGGTTCGACAGGGGAAGGGGAGACCCAGTACTTC
TRBJ2-7	TRBV5-1	-	-	CASSLDGAYEQYF	TGCGCCAGCAGCTTGGACGGGGCCTACGAGCAGTACTTC
TRBJ1-1	TRBV2	-	-	CASSDNRVGTEAFF	TGTGCCAGCAGTGATAACAGGGTCGGTACTGAAGCTTTCTTT
TRBJ2-7	TRBV11-2	-	-	CASSPAHEQYF	TGTGCCAGCAGCCCGGCCCACGAGCAGTACTTC
TRBJ2-7	TRBV28	-	-	CASKNSDGGQPTYEQYF	TGTGCCAGCAAAAATTCCGACGGGGGACAGCCAACCTACGAGCAGTACTTC